Listed below are T cell receptor beta chains from one sample, sequenced in a study of blood T cell repertoires in COVID-19. Sequenced by immunoSEQ multiplex PCR; TCRdb stores in-frame clones only, minus some. This table holds roughly 190,000 clones, about four fifths found once. What was sequenced was peripheral blood. Receptors originate from a man between 60 and 75 years old with acute or convalescent COVID-19. Both conserved end residues are part of each CDR3.

j_call v_call cdr3_aa
TRBJ2-3 TRBV9 CASSPRLAGAHTDTQYF
TRBJ2-5 TRBV2 CASSPTSGGEETQYF
TRBJ2-7 TRBV5-1 CASSPGGYEQYF
TRBJ2-3 TRBV2 CASQDRGFTDTQYF
TRBJ1-2 TRBV11-2 CASSFGQIYGYTF
TRBJ1-2 TRBV29-1 CSARGGQWVYGYTF
TRBJ1-2 TRBV4-1 CASSQDLIKLDYGYTF
TRBJ2-3 TRBV9 CASSSRQGGTDTQYF
TRBJ1-1 TRBV6-5 CASSTGTLNTEAFF
TRBJ1-1 TRBV29-1 CSARGTLNTEAFF
TRBJ1-3 TRBV19 CASSRDILGLSGNTIYF
TRBJ2-7 TRBV4-1 CASRPGTGVGEQYF
TRBJ2-1 TRBV6-5 CATGTGYNEQFF
TRBJ1-5 TRBV11-2 CASSLGEGRGPQHF
TRBJ2-2 TRBV20-1 CSASSLLTGELFF
TRBJ2-6 TRBV24-1 CATGQGSTGANVLTF
TRBJ2-2 TRBV27 CASSLSAGGLFGTGELFF
TRBJ1-2 TRBV25-1 CASSLGSYGYTF
TRBJ2-5 TRBV9 CASSVATSNQETQYF
TRBJ2-1 TRBV11-2 CASSLDRASGRLRNNEQFF
TRBJ1-2 TRBV9 CASSEATGLGYGYTF
TRBJ2-3 TRBV6-1 CASSVELAASTDTQYF
TRBJ2-7 TRBV27 CASRPFGTGIYEQYF
TRBJ2-5 TRBV7-2 CASSLQETQYF
TRBJ2-1 TRBV5-5 CASVWDSTYNEQFF
TRBJ2-7 TRBV7-9 CASSLAQGRHYEQYF
TRBJ1-5 TRBV12-3/TRBV12-4 CASSQQGNQPQHF
TRBJ2-6 TRBV6-6 CASSYSAGSGANVLTF
TRBJ2-2 TRBV5-4 CASSSPTSGSDTGELFF
TRBJ2-7 TRBV10-2 CASSRGLAETYEQYF
TRBJ1-4 TRBV7-9 CASIGAGEKLFF
TRBJ2-1 TRBV12-5 CASGLVLLAGGPYNEQFF
TRBJ2-5 TRBV6-2/TRBV6-3 CASSPGTGVPETQYF
TRBJ1-1 TRBV19 CASSIGATEAFF
TRBJ1-5 TRBV5-1 CASSLEGEDQPQHF
TRBJ1-5 TRBV12-3/TRBV12-4 CASSESGDQPQHF
TRBJ2-7 TRBV7-2 CASSIAGGYEQYF
TRBJ2-2 TRBV7-9 CASSFPFPNTGELFF
TRBJ2-5 TRBV5-1 CASSNTGVGYQETQYF
TRBJ2-7 TRBV5-1 CASSLDRLAGPSSYEQYF
TRBJ1-5 TRBV6-5 CASRPEGVLNQPQHF
TRBJ2-1 TRBV7-6 CASSSRREGGNEQFF
TRBJ2-1 TRBV11-2 CASSLSSGHYNEQFF
TRBJ1-4 TRBV3-1/TRBV3-2 CASSQDVRRGKLFF
TRBJ1-5 TRBV7-6 CASSPGQALSNQPQHF
TRBJ2-1 TRBV14 CASSPRFGEEGDEQFF
TRBJ2-2 TRBV19 CASRRRDANTGELFF
TRBJ2-1 TRBV29-1 CSVHSGTGSVRGKFF
TRBJ1-5 TRBV3-1/TRBV3-2 CASSQTGLNQPQHF
TRBJ2-3 TRBV10-3 CAINDRGGPTDTQYF